A single sample gave rise to the 19 T cell receptor beta chains below, sequenced in a study of molecular identifiers for immune sequencing clone quantification. TCRdb called the PCR reads again in MiXCR, with one record for every CDR3 protein. The sample gives approximately 500,000 distinct CDR3 sequences, 20% to 25% of which show up once; around 0.84% is in the top ten. The material sequenced was naive CD8+ T cells from blood, with Jurkat cell RNA spiked in. Subset specified: FACS-sorted CD8+CD4-CCR7+CD45RA+ naive T cells. The receptors originated from a human donor in good health. Some libraries in this study had Jurkat cell RNA spiked in.

This clonotype was detected ten times or more. This rearrangement joins TRBV18 to TRBJ1-1; no firm D call. Germline loops: CDR1 KGHSH, CDR2 LQKENI. This CDR3 comprises 19 residues. The ends were cut back, 8 bases at V and 5 bases at J, with 33 bases in the middle. For the CDR3, the DNA is TGTGCCAGCGTCACGTCGTCTTCCAGAGCCGTAATTGGAGGAACTGAAGCTTTCTTT. Translated: CASVTSSSRAVIGGTEAFF. Together with reference TRBV18 and TRBJ1-1, the CDR3 gives the full variable domain: NAGVMQNPRHLVRRRGQEARLRCSPMKGHSHVYWYRQLPEEGLKFMVYLQKENIIDESGMPKERFSAEFPKEGPSILRIQQVVRGDSAAYFCASVTSSSRAVIGGTEAFFGQGTRLTVV.

This clonotype was counted at least ten times. This chain joins TRBV6-5 and TRBJ2-3, with 8 positions matching TRBD2. Germline CDR1 reads MNHEY; CDR2 reads SVGAGI. V was clipped by 11 bases and J by 3 bases; unmatched bases: 16. This CDR3 contains 16 residues. Here the CDR3 DNA reads TGTGCCTGCTCACCCCTGGCGGGGGGTATGACAGATACGCAGTATTTT. It specifies CACSPLAGGMTDTQYF.

This clonotype appeared a single time. A much larger clone is a single base away; this may be a read error. The rearrangement joins TRBV6-2 or TRBV6-3 to TRBJ1-5; the match to TRBD1 covers 9 bases. CDR3 length: 15 amino acids. Germline values: CDR1 MNHEY, CDR2 SVGEGT. This CDR3 reads CAGSWGQGLNQPQHF. The CDR3 DNA sequence: TGTGCCGGCAGTTGGGGACAGGGACTCAATCAGCCCCAGCATTTT.

V and J are TRBV27 and TRBJ2-5, with D unresolved. CDR1 and CDR2 (germline): MNHEY, SMNVEV (reference sequence). V was clipped by 6 bases and J by 1 base, with 12 bases between them. CDR3 length equals 14 residues. The CDR3 nucleotides read TGTGCCAGCAGATCCCAAAGGTTCCAAGAGACCCAGTACTTC. Residues: CASRSQRFQETQYF.

This clonotype was seen a handful of times. The chain couples TRBV30 to TRBJ2-5; 7 bases are shared with TRBD1. This CDR3 comprises 11 residues. Germline V gene data show CDR1 as GTSNPN and CDR2 as SVGIG (reference sequence). J gave up 13 bases and V 1 base, and 6 bases lay outside the gene matches. The CDR3 reads CAWSAGGPLYF. The CDR3 nucleotides are TGTGCCTGGAGTGCAGGGGGTCCCTTGTACTTC.

The chain joins TRBV5-1 to TRBJ2-7; 9 bases are shared with TRBD1. The germline CDR1 and CDR2 sequences are SGHRS and YFSETQ. The CDR3 length is 15 residues. The V gene end was trimmed by 4 bases and the J gene end by 5 bases; junction bases not matched to a gene: 10. For the CDR3, the DNA is TGCGCCAGCAGCCTGGGACAGGGCATCTGGCACGAGCAGTACTTC. Translation: CASSLGQGIWHEQYF. The whole variable domain, remainder taken from reference TRBV5-1 and TRBJ2-7, is KAGVTQTPRYLIKTRGQQVTLSCSPISGHRSVSWYQQTPGQGLQFLFEYFSETQRNKGNFPGRFSGRQFSNSRSEMNVSTLELGDSALYLCASSLGQGIWHEQYFGPGTRLTVT.

On this clonotype: Just one base apart from a much larger clone, this may be a read error. This chain links TRBV28 with TRBJ2-7; 7 bases match TRBD1. Per germline, CDR1 MDHEN and CDR2 SYDVKM. The V segment lost 5 bases and the J segment 9 bases; nucleotides outside the gene matches: 7. The CDR3 runs 12 residues. This chain's CDR3 is CASSLDRALQYF. As DNA, the CDR3 is TGTGCCAGCAGTCTCGACAGGGCGCTGCAGTACTTC.

This chain joins TRBV27 and TRBJ1-1, with D perhaps matching TRBD1 (6 bases). The germline V gene has CDR1 MNHEY and CDR2 SMNVEV (reference sequence). V was cut by 3 bases and J by 0 bases, with 11 bases left in between. The CDR3 totals 15 residues. The CDR3 coding sequence is TGTGCCAGCAGTTTCTACGGGACAATGAACACTGAAGCTTTCTTT. Encoded protein: CASSFYGTMNTEAFF.

This clonotype was seen repeatedly, ten times or more. The V call is TRBV7-7, the J call TRBJ2-3, with D unresolved. The CDR3 length is 13 residues. V lost 4 bases and J lost 6, with 11 bases in between. From germline, CDR1 is SSHAT and CDR2 FNYEAQ (reference sequence). CDR3 in amino acids: CASSSKLFDTQYF. The CDR3 DNA follows: TGTGCCAGCAGCTCTAAATTGTTCGATACGCAGTATTTT.

A word on this clonotype: One end of the junction does not line up with germline, which may come from a read error. The rearrangement uses TRBV30 and TRBJ1-5; D unclear. CDR1 is GTSNPN and CDR2 is SVGIG in the germline V gene (reference sequence). The CDR3 length is 17 residues. The CDR3 region is CAWSDQFGILSNQSQHF. The CDR3 DNA follows: TGTGCCTGGAGCGATCAATTCGGAATTCTAAGCAATCAGTCCCAGCATTTT. Full variable domain (remainder filled in from reference TRBV30 and TRBJ1-5): SQTIHQWPATLVQPVGSPLSLECTVEGTSNPNLYWYRQAAGRGLQLLFYSVGIGQISSEVPQNLSASRPQDRQFILSSKKLLLSDSGFYLCAWSDQFGILSNQSQHFGDGTRLSIL.

V usage is TRBV19 and J usage is TRBJ2-5; possible D gene TRBD1, 6 bases. Germline CDR1 is LNHDA and CDR2 is SQIVND (reference sequence). Deletions cut 4 bases from V and 1 base from J, with 13 bases between. The CDR3 has 15 residues. In nucleotides, the CDR3 is TGTGCCAGTAGTACCCGGGACATGAGCCAAGAGACCCAGTACTTC. This translates into CASSTRDMSQETQYF.

A few counts support this clonotype. The V call is TRBV7-9, the J call TRBJ2-7, with 8 bases aligning to TRBD1. Germline values: CDR1 SEHNR, CDR2 FQNEAQ (reference sequence). CDR3 length: 14 amino acids. V dropped 2 bases and J dropped 4; count of bases not matched to a gene: 4. This CDR3 reads CASSLPTGVYEQYF. The CDR3 DNA follows: TGTGCCAGCAGCTTACCGACAGGGGTGTACGAGCAGTACTTC.

In regard to this clonotype: A read error may explain this, as a much larger clone is one base away. Without the conserved terminal phenylalanine or tryptophan, this CDR3 likely stems from a read error. This rearrangement joins TRBV5-6 to TRBJ1-1; a possible D gene is TRBD1 (5 bases). CDR1 is SGHDT and CDR2 is YYEEEE in the germline V gene. CDR3 length: 16 amino acids. V was clipped by 0 bases and J by 3 bases, with 15 bases between them. In DNA, the CDR3 is TGTGCCAGCAGCTTGGATTCCGGCAGGGAGGACACTGAAGCTTTCCTT. It encodes CASSLDSGREDTEAFL.

As for this clonotype: The junction differs from germline at one of its ends, possibly a read error. The V gene is TRBV4-1, the J gene TRBJ1-1; 10 bases map to TRBD1. The germline gives CDR1 MGHRA, CDR2 YSYEKL. The CDR3 runs to 16 residues. The CDR3 region is CASNQPGQGIYTEAFF. The CDR3 bases are TGCGCCAGCAACCAACCGGGACAGGGGATATACACTGAAGCTTTCTTT.

The chain recombines TRBV9 with TRBJ2-7; D possibly matches TRBD1 or TRBD2 (5 bases each). The CDR3 is made up of 15 amino acids. CDR1 is SGDLS, CDR2 YYNGEE, per germline. V lost 3 bases to trimming and J lost 7 bases, with 20 bases between them. The CDR3 here is CASSGEIGGSLEQYF. Here the CDR3 DNA reads TGTGCCAGCAGCGGAGAGATTGGGGGTTCCTTAGAGCAGTACTTC.

This clonotype has at least ten counts. The CDR3 DNA is TGTGCCAGCAGCAGACAGGGGGCGCGGACTGAAGCTTTCTTT. Protein sequence: CASSRQGARTEAFF. J is TRBJ1-1 and V is TRBV9, with 10 bases matching TRBD1. This CDR3 is 14 amino acids long. V trimming: 4 bases; J trimming: 5 bases; junction bases outside the gene matches: 5. Germline V lookup: CDR1 SGDLS, CDR2 YYNGEE.

This clonotype came up once. Since a much larger clone is just one base distant, this may be a read error. The rearrangement joins TRBV9 to TRBJ2-7; D perhaps matches TRBD1 (6 bases). From germline, CDR1 is SGDLS and CDR2 YYNGEE. This CDR3 comprises 14 residues. This CDR3 is CASGVGDTAYEQYF. The CDR3 DNA reads as TGTGCCAGCGGCGTAGGGGACACCGCCTACGAGCAGTACTTC.

This clonotype has at least ten counts. The chain carries TRBV6-5 and TRBJ2-7, with TRBD1 matching 9 bases. The CDR3 has 14 amino acids. V shed 6 bases, J shed 6 bases, and the junction held 9 bases outside the gene matches. Per the germline V gene, CDR1 is MNHEY and CDR2 is SVGAGI. The CDR3 sequence: CASSYGTGSVEQYF. CDR3 nucleotide sequence: TGTGCCAGCAGCTACGGGACAGGGTCGGTCGAGCAGTACTTC.

In its sample, this clonotype was seen many times. J is TRBJ2-5 and V is TRBV28, with 8 bases that match TRBD2. This CDR3 has 14 amino acids. J gave up 4 bases and V 6 bases, and 7 bases lay outside the gene matches. CDR1 and CDR2 (germline): MDHEN, SYDVKM. The CDR3 protein is CASSPELAAETQYF. CDR3 sequence (DNA): TGTGCCAGCAGCCCGGAACTAGCGGCAGAGACCCAGTACTTC.